The next 6 T cell receptor beta chains were all read from a single sample in a study of CD8+CD57+ T cells in acquired aplastic anemia. Genomic DNA acted as the template from which TCR beta VDJ combination and CDR3 sequence profiling were carried out. TCRdb reprocessed the reads via MiXCR and lists one record per CDR3 protein. The repertoire includes about 420,000 distinct CDR3 sequences, 55% to 75% of them detected once, and more than 3.5% sits in the top ten. Material: sorted CD4+, CD8+, or CD8+CD57+ T cells (not recorded which) from PBMCs. Receptor source: a human donor in good health, serving as a control.

Comments on this clonotype: One end of the junction is discordant with germline, which a read error may explain. The chain employs TRBV5-1 and TRBJ1-6; D gene unclear. The length of the CDR3 is 13 residues. CDR1 SGHRS and CDR2 YFSETQ come from the germline V gene. CDR3 in amino acids: CASSPATKTRLHF. CDR3 DNA sequence: TGTGCCAGCAGCCCCGCGACAAAAACACGTCTCCACTTT.

This clonotype has only a few counts. This chain joins TRBV15 and TRBJ2-1, with D tentatively TRBD1 (6 bases). The V gene's germline CDR1 is LNHNV and CDR2 YYDKDF (reference sequence). This CDR3 has 14 amino acids. Between the trimmed V and J ends, which lost 8 bases and 4 bases, there was a span of 15 bases. CDR3 sequence reads: CATSQGRVYNEQFF. The CDR3, as DNA: TGTGCCACCTCCCAGGGGCGAGTTTACAATGAGCAGTTCTTC.

This clonotype was seen a handful of times. The CDR3: CASSLQGATNEKLFF. For the CDR3, the DNA is TGTGCCAGCAGTTTACAGGGGGCAACTAATGAAAAACTGTTTTTT. The chain joins TRBV27 to TRBJ1-4, with 7 bases matching TRBD1. CDR3 length: 15 residues. Germline-derived CDR1 and CDR2 are MNHEY and SMNVEV (reference sequence). The trim removed 2 bases at V and 0 bases at J, leaving 0 bases unmatched.

This clonotype has only one observation. The J gene is TRBJ2-5, the V gene TRBV7-2; D perhaps matches TRBD1 (6 bases). The CDR3 has 16 residues. In germline, CDR1 is SGHTA, CDR2 FQGNSA. Trimming shortened V by 7 bases and J by 8 bases, and 26 bases separated the two germline ends. CDR3 sequence (DNA): TGTGCCAGCAAAATGGCAGGGGCCAATACTGAAGCTACCCAGTACTTC. Translated: CASKMAGANTEATQYF.

For this clonotype: Its ends do not fully match the called genes, so a read error is possible. The chain uses TRBV7-2 and TRBJ2-2; D tentatively reads TRBD1 or TRBD2 (5 bases each). The CDR3 is 15 amino acids. Germline V CDR1 and CDR2: SGHTA, FQGNSA. The CDR3 is CASSLTGYSTGALFF. The CDR3 coding sequence is TGTGCCAGCAGCTTAACTGGGTACAGCACCGGGGCGCTGTTTTTT.

This clonotype showed up just once. A read error may account for a junction end that differs from germline. The V gene is TRBV7-9, the J gene TRBJ2-7; the D gene could be TRBD1 or TRBD2 (6 bases each). Germline CDR1 SEHNR, CDR2 FQNEAQ (reference sequence). This CDR3 region has 14 residues. CDR3 residues: CASSRPGGANAQSF. The DNA for the CDR3 is TGTGCCAGCAGCCGCCCCGGGGGCGCCAACGCGCAATCCTTC.